This TCR beta chain was recorded in a study of CD8+ T cells in alopecia areata (dated by TCRdb to 2016 to 2018). About the study as a whole: The treated patients took part in an open-label pilot trial in which moderate-to-severe alopecia areata was treated with oral tofacitinib at 5 to 10 mg twice daily. The study used high-throughput TCRbeta sequencing to examine T cell clonal expansion in alopecia areata, in both the C3H/HeJ mouse model and human patients. Scalp clonality was compared across normal scalp (n=4), patchy alopecia areata scalp (n=8), and alopecia totalis/universalis scalp (n=8). The SALT score, which quantifies the percentage of affected scalp surface area, was used to measure disease severity in treated patients. Amplification of TCRbeta CDR3 regions was done by immunoSEQ multiplex PCR using 35 Vbeta forward primers and 13 Jbeta reverse primers. Patients stayed on tofacitinib for 6 to 18 months and then had 6 months of follow-up off drug so that delayed response and recurrence could be assessed. Biopsies were taken from tofacitinib-treated patients at baseline and again at 4 and 24 weeks into treatment, and several of those patients also had a later scalp biopsy. On the human side, TCRbeta sequencing was run on scalp tissue and on sorted CD4+ and CD8+ peripheral blood T cells from healthy controls and from alopecia areata patients with either patchy or totalis/universalis disease. RNA was obtained with the PAXgene miRNA kit for fixed scalp, the miRNeasy kit for PBMCs, and the RNeasy kit for mouse skin. The full study reports these points: Compared with normal scalp, lesional scalp had higher clonality and more expanded CD8+ clones, particularly in alopecia totalis/universalis, a pattern that suggests antigenic drive. Unlike mouse skin, which is dominated by gammadelta T cells, normal human skin has resident alphabeta T cells that are also sequenced, and this complicates analysis of the scalp TCR repertoire. The treated cohort was small, with a single nonresponder, so links between baseline CD8+ expansion and response need larger studies. During tofacitinib treatment, many expanded lesional clones stuck around in both scalp and blood, and this persistence may partly explain why relapse happens after treatment is stopped. Tofacitinib significantly decreased scalp clonality and the number of expanded CD8+ clones among the top 100 scalp clones. Shared TCR sequences between patients were less evident than in mice, which may be partly attributable to HLA diversity in the patient population.

The treatment or condition label on this specimen signifies: oral pan-JAK inhibitor, 5-10 mg twice daily. Peripheral blood and lesional scalp punch biopsies were obtained from patients with alopecia areata. PBMCs were separated by density centrifugation and stained for CD3, CD4 and CD8, after which CD4+ and CD8+ T cells were sorted on a FACSAria. The library was built by means of the immunoSEQ multiplex PCR assay. RNA was extracted from all samples and reverse transcribed into cDNA, which served as template for TCR sequencing. SuperScript III was used to make first-strand cDNA, primed with a 2:1 mix of oligo-dT and random hexamers. A synthetic immune receptor repertoire was used to measure amplification bias, and any remaining bias was corrected computationally. The original pipeline was this. Raw reads were preprocessed for error removal, and CDR3 was defined according to IMGT conventions as running from the conserved cysteine to phenylalanine. Clonality was computed by normalizing Shannon entropy by log2 of the number of productive unique TCRs and subtracting the result from 1. Whether each scalp clone was CD4 or CD8 was inferred by checking scalp TCRbeta sequences against the CD4 and CD8 repertoires from sorted blood. The source is immuneACCESS, and TCRdb retained only in-frame sequences with V and J called. Part of the clones is not carried over; for the studies checked, unresolved V genes explain less than half of this, and the remainder is unexplained. V and J calls and clone size follow that table, whereas D and trimming were derived from the DNA. The sample yields around 100,000 clones; approximately 84% were counted once. 8.5% to 14% of the sample is held by the ten biggest clonotypes.

The sample holds one count of this clone. Its antigen has not been determined. No per-base quality is available; no much larger clone lies one base away. The source of this sequence is a human donor with alopecia areata. The sample consisted of CD8+ T cells sorted from blood, taken between weeks 30 and 35, from a patient treated with tofacitinib.

The bases read TGTGCCAGCAGCCAAGAAAGAGGGGCCTACGAGCAGTACTTC. This sequence encodes CASSQERGAYEQYF. The V and J segments used are TRBV14 and TRBJ2-7, with the D gene tentatively TRBD1 or TRBD2, based on 5 matching bases in each. There are 14 amino acids in the CDR3, from cysteine to phenylalanine inclusive. Only the CDR3 region is kept as DNA, spanning 42 bases read in frame from base 1. The germline ends are 8 bases apart after V is trimmed by 0 bases and J by 2 bases. The germline V gene sets CDR1 to SGHDN and CDR2 to FVKESK.